Shown below are 20 T cell receptor beta chains from a single sample sequenced in a study of blood T cell repertoires in COVID-19. TCRdb keeps only in-frame clones here, not all; method: immunoSEQ multiplex PCR. The sample shows about 410,000 clones, around nine tenths of them seen only once. Sequenced material: peripheral blood. These receptors all stem from a woman between 35 and 50 years old with COVID-19, enrolled during active disease.

The chain carries TRBV6-2 or TRBV6-3 and TRBJ2-1, with TRBD2 matching over 11 bases. The CDR3 is 16 residues long. The V gene end was trimmed by 5 bases and the J gene end by 4 bases; junction bases not matched to a gene: 7. Germline CDR1 reads MNHEY; CDR2 reads SVGEGT. The CDR3 region is CASSPHRLAGYNEQFF. Here the CDR3 DNA reads TGTGCCAGCAGTCCCCACCGACTAGCGGGGTACAATGAGCAGTTCTTC.

The V and J genes are TRBV12-3 or TRBV12-4 and TRBJ2-7; perhaps TRBD1 as D (5 bases). The CDR3 is 13 residues long. Trimming shortened V by 1 base and J by 2 bases, and 6 bases separated the two germline ends. The DNA for the CDR3 is TGTGCCAGCAGTTTAGAACAGGCCTACGAGCAGTACTTC. Amino acid sequence: CASSLEQAYEQYF.

This chain joins TRBV6-5 and TRBJ2-7; 11 nucleotides line up with TRBD2. V shed 6 bases and J 6 bases; nucleotides not matched to a gene: 4. The CDR3 sequence is 13 residues long. The germline V gene has CDR1 MNHEY and CDR2 SVGAGI. CDR3 residues: CASRLLAGGEQYF. CDR3 DNA: TGTGCCAGCAGGCTCCTAGCGGGAGGCGAGCAGTACTTC.

The gene calls are TRBV6-6 and TRBJ2-3, with 10 nucleotides matching TRBD2. The CDR3 covers 17 residues. Germline values: CDR1 MNHNY, CDR2 SVGAGI (reference sequence). J was trimmed by 1 base and V by 5 bases; bases with no gene match: 9. The CDR3, as DNA: TGTGCCAGCAGTCCCCGGGATAGCGGGGGGCGCACAGATACGCAGTATTTT. Amino acid sequence: CASSPRDSGGRTDTQYF.

Written as DNA, the CDR3 is TGCGCCAGCAGCTCCACAGAGTTACGGACAGATACGCAGTATTTT. Translation: CASSSTELRTDTQYF. The chain links TRBV5-1 to TRBJ2-3; no clear D. The CDR3 consists of 15 residues. Trimming removed 3 bases at V and 3 bases at J, with 14 bases between. In germline, CDR1 is SGHRS, CDR2 YFSETQ.

This clone has more than one count but fewer than ten. The gene calls are TRBV7-8 and TRBJ2-1; weak D call: TRBD2 (5 bases). Trimming left V 2 bases short and J 10 bases short, with 6 bases between. The CDR3 contains 11 residues. Germline V lookup: CDR1 SGHVS, CDR2 FQNEAQ. The DNA of the CDR3 is TGTGCCAGCAGCTTACCGGGAGAGCAGTTCTTC. Translating it yields CASSLPGEQFF.

The chain links TRBV18 to TRBJ1-2, with no clear D. Looked up from germline, CDR1 is KGHSH and CDR2 is LQKENI. Trimming cost V 4 bases and J 7 bases, with 10 bases left between them. The CDR3 runs to 12 residues. The CDR3 coding sequence is TGTGCCAGCTCACGCAACACGGGTGGCTACACCTTC. Its protein product is CASSRNTGGYTF.

In its sample, this clone was seen once. This chain joins TRBV3-1 (or the pseudogene TRBV3-2) and TRBJ1-1; D is undetermined. The V end was cut by 3 bases, the J end by 0 bases, with 14 bases between. CDR1 is LGHDT, CDR2 YNNKEL, per germline (reference sequence). The CDR3 spans 16 residues. The CDR3 nucleotides are TGTGCCAGCAGCCACTTGCAACGGGGTTTGAACACTGAAGCTTTCTTT. This codes for CASSHLQRGLNTEAFF.

The genes are TRBV13 and TRBJ1-1, with 7 bases aligning to TRBD1. CDR3 length: 16 residues. With 4 bases clipped from V and 0 bases from J, the junction kept 8 bases outside the gene matches. Germline V gene sequence: CDR1 PRHDT, CDR2 FYEKMQ (reference sequence). CDR3 nucleotides: TGTGCCAGCAGCTCAAACTCGAGGGGGCTGAACACTGAAGCTTTCTTT. Amino acids: CASSSNSRGLNTEAFF.

The chain has TRBV19 and TRBJ1-4; 7 nucleotides match TRBD1. This CDR3 has 16 amino acids. Trimming at V came to 1 base and at J to 5 bases, leaving 7 bases not matched to a gene. Germline values: CDR1 LNHDA, CDR2 SQIVND (reference sequence). CDR3 coding DNA: TGTGCCAGTAGTATAGGTTTTCGGGACAGCAATGAAAAACTGTTTTTT. Protein product: CASSIGFRDSNEKLFF. Complete variable domain (other parts from reference TRBV19 and TRBJ1-4): DGGITQSPKYLFRKEGQNVTLSCEQNLNHDAMYWYRQDPGQGLRLIYYSQIVNDFQKGDIAEGYSVSREKKESFPLTVTSAQKNPTAFYLCASSIGFRDSNEKLFFGSGTQLSVL.

V gene TRBV7-3 combines with J gene TRBJ2-1; 7 bases align to TRBD1. Germline V gene data show CDR1 as SGHTA and CDR2 as FQGTGA. The CDR3 extends over 15 amino acids. The ends lost 2 bases at V and 5 bases at J; junction bases unmatched: 6. The CDR3 here is CASSLGQGVHNEQFF. The CDR3 bases are TGTGCCAGCAGCTTAGGTCAGGGGGTCCACAATGAGCAGTTCTTC.

The chain combines TRBV11-3 with TRBJ2-2; D call uncertain. V lost 5 bases and J lost 2, with 18 bases in between. The CDR3 extends over 17 amino acids. Germline V lookup: CDR1 SGHNT, CDR2 YENEEA. This CDR3 reads CASSPTLARVNTGELFF. CDR3 nucleotide sequence: TGTGCCAGCAGCCCTACCCTTGCCCGGGTAAACACCGGGGAGCTGTTTTTT.

The rearrangement uses TRBV7-2 and TRBJ2-2; 10 bases are a match to TRBD1. Germline V lookup: CDR1 SGHTA, CDR2 FQGNSA. The CDR3 is 17 residues long. V lost 5 bases to trimming and J lost 1 base; unmatched junction nucleotides: 7. The CDR3 loop is CASSPGWDRGNTGELFF. The DNA for the CDR3 is TGTGCCAGCAGCCCGGGTTGGGACAGGGGGAACACCGGGGAGCTGTTTTTT.

The chain is built from TRBV28 and TRBJ2-1; 7 nucleotides line up with TRBD2. The J segment lost 3 bases and the V segment lost 4 bases, leaving 3 bases of the junction unmatched. The length of the CDR3 is 14 residues. Germline assignment: CDR1 MDHEN and CDR2 SYDVKM. CDR3: CASSSVAGYNEQFF. The CDR3 DNA sequence: TGTGCCAGCAGTTCAGTAGCGGGCTACAATGAGCAGTTCTTC. The variable domain in full, completed from reference TRBV28 and TRBJ2-1, reads DVKVTQSSRYLVKRTGEKVFLECVQDMDHENMFWYRQDPGLGLRLIYFSYDVKMKEKGDIPEGYSVSREKKERFSLILESASTNQTSMYLCASSSVAGYNEQFFGPGTRLTVL.

CDR3 loop: CASSERAPRVGSGNTIYF. CDR3 nucleotide sequence: TGTGCCAGCAGTGAAAGGGCTCCCAGGGTGGGCTCTGGAAACACCATATATTTT. The chain recombines TRBV6-1 with TRBJ1-3; maybe TRBD1 (5 bases). Per germline, CDR1 MNHNS and CDR2 SASEGT. The ends were cut back, 2 bases at V and 0 bases at J, with 17 bases in the middle. The length of the CDR3 is 18 residues.

This sequence joins TRBV7-2 and TRBJ1-4; 7 nucleotides align to TRBD1. The trim removed 5 bases at V and 4 bases at J, leaving 7 bases unmatched. CDR3 length: 15 amino acids. Per the germline V gene, CDR1 is SGHTA and CDR2 is FQGNSA. CDR3 in amino acids: CASSPGTVNNEKLFF. CDR3 nucleotides: TGTGCCAGCAGCCCCGGGACAGTCAATAATGAAAAACTGTTTTTT.

The chain carries TRBV28 and TRBJ2-1; TRBD1 matches at 8 bases. This CDR3 has 12 residues. The J segment lost 14 bases and the V segment lost 9 bases, leaving 12 bases of the junction unmatched. The germline V gene encodes CDR1 MDHEN and CDR2 SYDVKM. This chain's CDR3 is CASGGQGDLEFF. The CDR3 coding sequence is TGTGCCAGTGGAGGACAGGGAGACCTTGAGTTCTTC.

The chain is built from TRBV9 and TRBJ1-6; tentative D call: TRBD1 (5 bases). The germline CDR1 and CDR2 sequences are SGDLS and YYNGEE. The length of the CDR3 is 17 residues. The germline V and J ends were trimmed by 1 base and 5 bases, with 16 bases remaining between them. The CDR3 DNA reads TGTGCCAGCAGCGTACTTCCCCAGGGTACGGATAATTCACCCCTCCACTTT. It encodes CASSVLPQGTDNSPLHF.

This sequence joins TRBV5-6 and TRBJ2-2; D call uncertain. Per germline, CDR1 SGHDT and CDR2 YYEEEE. The CDR3 contains 15 residues. V was shortened by 2 bases and J by 9 bases, with 17 bases between the two germline ends. The CDR3 sequence: CASSFRLVSPRELFF. CDR3 in DNA: TGTGCCAGCAGCTTCAGATTGGTTAGCCCCCGGGAGCTGTTTTTT.

The gene calls are TRBV5-1 and TRBJ1-6; D is uncertain. The V gene's germline CDR1 is SGHRS and CDR2 YFSETQ. This CDR3 is 16 amino acids long. The V end was cut by 0 bases, the J end by 8 bases, with 15 bases between. In DNA, the CDR3 is TGCGCCAGCAGCTTGGCCTCGGCGGCGGCGGATTCACCCCTCCACTTT. Translating it yields CASSLASAAADSPLHF.